The rows below give T cell receptor beta chains drawn from one sample of a study of cytomegalovirus exposure and HLA in healthy donors. Data came from immunoSEQ multiplex PCR; TCRdb stores just in-frame clones and leaves some out. The table has 85,000 to 120,000 clones, approximately 95% seen once. Sequenced material: PBMCs. These receptors originate from a woman aged 18 to 35 in good health and CMV-seronegative. Both conserved end residues are part of each CDR3. Fields, in order: D gene, V gene, J gene, clone size, CDR3 DNA, CDR3 protein. D genes are given only for firm matches. A clone size is listed for some rows: how often the clone was seen (once, few, many), or a class if it is expanded.

>.|TRBV11-2|TRBJ1-4|.
TGTGCCAGCAGCTTAGAGGCGGGGTGGGTTGAAAAACTGTTTTTT
CASSLEAGWVEKLFF
>.|TRBV5-1|TRBJ1-1|.
TGCGCCAGCAGACCTACCGCGGGGAACACTGAAGCTTTCTTT
CASRPTAGNTEAFF
>.|TRBV2|TRBJ1-2|.
TGTGCCAGCAATGTCGGCGGCTATGGCTACACCTTC
CASNVGGYGYTF
>TRBD1|TRBV6-6|TRBJ1-1|.
TGTGCCAGCAGTTACTACGGGACAGGGAACACTGAAGCTTTCTTT
CASSYYGTGNTEAFF
>TRBD2|TRBV6-4|TRBJ2-3|.
TGTGCCAGCAGCAGACTAGCGGGGGACAGCACAGATACGCAGTATTTT
CASSRLAGDSTDTQYF
>TRBD1|TRBV6-5|TRBJ1-5|.
TGTGCCAGCAGACAGGGGACGAGCAATCAGCCCCAGCATTTT
CASRQGTSNQPQHF
>TRBD1|TRBV7-9|TRBJ1-5|.
TGTGCCAGCAGCCTGGGACAGAAGAATCAGCCCCAGCATTTT
CASSLGQKNQPQHF
>TRBD1|TRBV18|TRBJ1-1|.
TGTGCCAGCTCACCACAGGACAGGGTGAACACTGAAGCTTTCTTT
CASSPQDRVNTEAFF
>.|TRBV6-5|TRBJ2-7|.
TGTGCCAGCACCAAGAGCGGAGTTGCCTACGAGCAGTACTTC
CASTKSGVAYEQYF
>.|TRBV18|TRBJ1-5|once
TGTGCCAGCTCACTGGAGGGAAGAGGCAATCAGCCCCAGCATTTT
CASSLEGRGNQPQHF
>.|TRBV30|TRBJ2-7|.
TGTGCCTGGAGTCTGGGGGGCGAGCAGTACTTC
CAWSLGGEQYF
>.|TRBV5-1|TRBJ2-1|.
TGCGCCAGCAGTTTCAAGCCGGGACTGTTCAACAATGAGCAGTTCTTC
CASSFKPGLFNNEQFF
>.|TRBV4-1|TRBJ2-3|.
TGCGCCAGCAGCCAATTCCCCACTAGCCGTGGCACAGATACGCAGTATTTT
CASSQFPTSRGTDTQYF
>TRBD1|TRBV28|TRBJ1-2|.
TGTGCCAGCAGGGGACAGGGGGAGGTGGGCTACACCTTC
CASRGQGEVGYTF
>TRBD1|TRBV30|TRBJ1-4|.
TGTGCCTGGACCGCAGGGGGTCCTGAAAAACTGTTTTTT
CAWTAGGPEKLFF
>TRBD1|TRBV5-6|TRBJ2-1|.
TGTGCCAGCAGCTTTTACAGGGGTGAGCAGTTCTTC
CASSFYRGEQFF
>.|TRBV5-1|TRBJ1-1|.
TGCGCCAGCACGGACAGACATATGAACACTGAAGCTTTCTTT
CASTDRHMNTEAFF
>TRBD1|TRBV27|TRBJ2-2|.
TGTGCCAGCAGTTGGGACAGGGGGACCACCGGGGAGCTGTTTTTT
CASSWDRGTTGELFF
>TRBD1|TRBV20-1|TRBJ1-6|.
TGCAGTGCCAACGACAGGGGGTCCCACCACTTT
CSANDRGSHHF
>.|TRBV7-9|TRBJ1-4|.
TGTGCCAGCAGCTTAGCGCGCGGCAGTGGTTTAAGAACTAATGAAAAACTGTTTTTT
CASSLARGSGLRTNEKLFF
>.|TRBV5-1|TRBJ2-3|.
TGCGCCAGCAGCTTGGTTGGACAGAGCACAGATACGCAGTATTTT
CASSLVGQSTDTQYF
>.|TRBV29-1|TRBJ2-6|once
TGCAGCGCCGAACTTGAGCCTGGGGCCAACGTCCTGACTTTC
CSAELEPGANVLTF
>.|TRBV7-8|TRBJ1-2|.
TGTGCCAGCAGCCCCCCGGGTCTTTATGGCTACACCTTC
CASSPPGLYGYTF
>.|TRBV28|TRBJ2-7|.
TGTGCCAGCAGTTTTCCGGCGAGCCTTACTACCTACGAGCAGTACTTC
CASSFPASLTTYEQYF
>TRBD2|TRBV11-1|TRBJ2-5|.
TGTGCCAGCAGCTTGGGTGGGACTAGCGGGGGCTCGGAGACCCAGTACTTC
CASSLGGTSGGSETQYF
>TRBD1|TRBV18|TRBJ1-5|.
TGTGCCAGCTCACCACAGGGGGCTAGCAATCAGCCCCAGCATTTT
CASSPQGASNQPQHF
>.|TRBV30|TRBJ1-5|.
TGTGCCTGGAGATATCCTGACAGATTTTTCAGCAATCAGCCCCAGCATTTT
CAWRYPDRFFSNQPQHF
>.|TRBV10-3|TRBJ1-2|once
TGTGCCATCAGGGACAGCGGCTACACCTTC
CAIRDSGYTF
>.|TRBV11-2|TRBJ2-1|.
TGTGCCAGCCGTCCTAGAAGCTCCTACAATGAGCAGTTCTTC
CASRPRSSYNEQFF
>.|TRBV6-5|TRBJ2-7|.
TGTGCCAGCAGTTACTCACGAGGCTACGAGCAGTACTTC
CASSYSRGYEQYF
>.|TRBV19|TRBJ2-3|.
TGTGCCAGTAGTATAGCCCCAAGCGGGACAAGCACAGATACGCAGTATTTT
CASSIAPSGTSTDTQYF
>TRBD2|TRBV7-7|TRBJ2-1|.
TGTGCTAGCAGCCGAGCGGGAGTCTCCTACAATGAGCAGTTCTTC
CASSRAGVSYNEQFF